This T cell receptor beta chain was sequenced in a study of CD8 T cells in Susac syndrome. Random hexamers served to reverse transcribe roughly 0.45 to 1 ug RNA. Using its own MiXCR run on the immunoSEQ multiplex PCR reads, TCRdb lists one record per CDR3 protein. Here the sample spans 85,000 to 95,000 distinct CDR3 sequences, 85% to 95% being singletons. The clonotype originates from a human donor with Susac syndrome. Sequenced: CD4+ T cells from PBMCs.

This CDR3 reads CASSPDDLNTEAFF. As DNA, the CDR3 is TGCGCCAGCAGCCCTGACGATTTGAACACTGAAGCTTTCTTT. V is TRBV5-1 and J is TRBJ1-1; D is ambiguous. Trimming pared 4 bases from V and 0 bases from J, leaving 10 bases between. The CDR3 is made up of 14 amino acids. CDR1 is SGHRS and CDR2 is YFSETQ in the germline V gene.